One sample yielded the 30 T cell receptor beta chains listed below, sequenced in a study of blood T cell repertoires in COVID-19. Only in-frame clones appear in the TCRdb table, and some are missing; sequencing was by immunoSEQ multiplex PCR. The sample holds 230,000 or so clones, roughly 81% seen once. Sample: peripheral blood. The receptors originated from a woman older than 75 with COVID-19, enrolled during active disease.

CDR3 amino acids: CASSSPQGVRYGYTF. The CDR3 DNA follows: TGTGCCAGCAGTTCCCCCCAGGGGGTACGCTATGGCTACACCTTC. The gene calls are TRBV6-2 or TRBV6-3 and TRBJ1-2, with 7 bases identical to TRBD1. Germline values: CDR1 MNHEY, CDR2 SVGEGT. The CDR3 totals 15 residues. J lost 4 bases, V lost 4 bases, and 9 bases had no gene match.

The rearrangement uses TRBV5-4 and TRBJ1-5; possible D gene TRBD1, 6 bases. Germline-derived CDR1 and CDR2 are SGHNT and YYREEE (reference sequence). CDR3 length: 14 amino acids. CDR3 protein: CASSRAGDNQPQHF. CDR3 DNA sequence: TGTGCAAGTTCGCGGGCAGGGGACAATCAGCCCCAGCATTTT.

The V call is TRBV30, the J call TRBJ2-3; D perhaps matches TRBD2 (5 bases). V was clipped by 2 bases and J by 7 bases, with 10 bases between them. The CDR3 consists of 12 residues. CDR1 and CDR2 from the germline V gene are GTSNPN and SVGIG (reference sequence). The CDR3 DNA reads as TGTGCCTGGAGTCCCCCCGGGAATACGCAGTATTTT. This sequence encodes CAWSPPGNTQYF.

V usage is TRBV5-4 and J usage is TRBJ1-2; maybe TRBD1 (6 bases). There are 13 residues in the CDR3. In germline, CDR1 is SGHNT, CDR2 YYREEE (reference sequence). Trimming took off 0 bases at V and 7 bases at J, with 10 bases between the two ends. The DNA of the CDR3 is TGTGCCAGCAGCTTGGCCGACAGGATTGGCTACACCTTC. This codes for CASSLADRIGYTF.

V gene TRBV15 combines with J gene TRBJ2-2; no reliable D call. This CDR3 is 17 amino acids long. Trimming cost V 0 bases and J 0 bases, with 11 bases left between them. Germline V lookup: CDR1 LNHNV, CDR2 YYDKDF (reference sequence). The CDR3 loop reads CATSRDARRSNTGELFF. The CDR3 nucleotides are TGTGCCACCAGCAGAGACGCTAGGAGATCGAACACCGGGGAGCTGTTTTTT.

The chain couples TRBV24-1 to TRBJ1-5, with a weak D call TRBD1 (6 bases). The CDR3 covers 13 residues. Deletions cut 3 bases from V and 11 bases from J, with 13 bases between. Germline values: CDR1 KGHDR, CDR2 SFDVKD. Written as DNA, the CDR3 is TGTGCCACCAGTGATCTACAGGGAGGGGCCCAGCATTTT. This translates into CATSDLQGGAQHF.

The genes are TRBV6-5 and TRBJ1-2; possibly TRBD1 for D (5 bases). The CDR3 runs to 13 residues. Looked up from germline, CDR1 is MNHEY and CDR2 is SVGAGI. V was clipped by 10 bases and J by 6 bases, with 18 bases between them. CDR3 in amino acids: CATKRRGNNGYTF. The DNA of the CDR3 is TGTGCCACTAAGAGAAGGGGAAACAATGGCTACACCTTC.

This chain connects TRBV14 to TRBJ1-4; D might be TRBD1 (6 bases). The V end lost 2 bases, the J end lost 4 bases, and 14 bases lay between the germline ends. The CDR3 runs 16 residues. Germline values: CDR1 SGHDN, CDR2 FVKESK. CDR3 coding DNA: TGTGCCAGCAGCCAAAGATGGGGGCAGGTTAATGAAAAACTGTTTTTT. This translates into CASSQRWGQVNEKLFF.

The genes are TRBV28 and TRBJ1-5; tentative D call: TRBD1 (5 bases). The length of the CDR3 is 12 residues. Germline CDR1 and CDR2: MDHEN and SYDVKM. Trimming removed 7 bases from V and 7 bases from J, with 11 bases in between. CDR3 DNA sequence: TGTGCCAGCATCCAGGGAAACCAGCCCCAGCATTTT. It translates to CASIQGNQPQHF.

The V and J genes are TRBV4-1 and TRBJ1-5, with 8 bases aligning to TRBD1. Germline CDR1 reads MGHRA; CDR2 reads YSYEKL. The length of the CDR3 is 17 residues. J was trimmed by 4 bases and V by 0 bases; bases with no gene match: 8. Here the CDR3 reads CASSQEGGQGVNQPQHF. The CDR3 DNA sequence: TGCGCCAGCAGCCAAGAGGGCGGACAGGGTGTGAATCAGCCCCAGCATTTT.

This sequence joins TRBV7-9 and TRBJ2-7; 13 bases align to TRBD2. Germline lookup yields CDR1 SEHNR and CDR2 FQNEAQ (reference sequence). The trim removed 0 bases at V and 7 bases at J, leaving 3 bases unmatched. This CDR3 spans 15 amino acids. CDR3 in amino acids: CASSLATSGGTEQYF. The CDR3 region has the DNA TGTGCCAGCAGCTTAGCGACTAGCGGGGGGACGGAGCAGTACTTC.

The chain carries TRBV15 and TRBJ2-5; D gene unclear. The germline CDR1 and CDR2 sequences are LNHNV and YYDKDF (reference sequence). V lost 1 base and J 2 bases, leaving 5 bases between the germline ends. The CDR3 is made up of 13 amino acids. CDR3: CATSRVQQETQYF. In DNA, the CDR3 is TGTGCCACCAGCAGAGTGCAGCAAGAGACCCAGTACTTC.

CDR3 in DNA: TGTGCCAGCATTCCGGACAGGGTAGGACAGCCCCAGCATTTT. It specifies CASIPDRVGQPQHF. This chain connects TRBV6-5 to TRBJ1-5; 8 positions match TRBD1. The CDR3 sequence is 14 residues long. V was clipped by 7 bases and J by 7 bases; unmatched bases: 9. Germline V lookup: CDR1 MNHEY, CDR2 SVGAGI.

The chain carries TRBV3-1 (or the pseudogene TRBV3-2) and TRBJ1-3; 9 positions match TRBD1. Germline CDR1 and CDR2: LGHDT and YNNKEL (reference sequence). This CDR3 is built from 15 residues. V trimming: 4 bases; J trimming: 2 bases; junction bases outside the gene matches: 3. CDR3 nucleotide sequence: TGTGCCAGCAGCCTCGGACAGGGGACTGGAAACACCATATATTTT. This translates into CASSLGQGTGNTIYF.

The chain links TRBV5-5 to TRBJ1-4, with TRBD1 matching 8 bases. In germline, CDR1 is SGHKS, CDR2 YYEKEE (reference sequence). The trim removed 4 bases at V and 6 bases at J, leaving 5 bases unmatched. This CDR3 contains 14 residues. CDR3 nucleotide sequence: TGTGCCAGCAGCCGGACAGGGACCTATGAAAAACTGTTTTTT. Translation: CASSRTGTYEKLFF.

The chain combines TRBV6-5 with TRBJ1-5; D is possibly TRBD1 (6 bases). Trimming took 5 bases from V and 3 from J, leaving 8 bases between them. The CDR3 sequence is 13 residues long. Germline V lookup: CDR1 MNHEY, CDR2 SVGAGI. The DNA of the CDR3 is TGTGCCAGCAGTCCGGGACACAATCAGCCCCAGCATTTT. Residues: CASSPGHNQPQHF.

The chain carries TRBV25-1 and TRBJ2-6, with unresolved D. Germline CDR1 MGHDK, CDR2 SYGVNS. Deletions cut 7 bases from V and 2 bases from J, with 9 bases between. The CDR3 length is 14 residues. The CDR3 reads CASTPTAGANVLTF. The CDR3 DNA follows: TGTGCCAGCACCCCCACGGCTGGGGCCAACGTCCTGACTTTC.

V usage is TRBV5-1 and J usage is TRBJ2-1, with 13 positions matching TRBD2. Germline V gives CDR1 SGHRS, CDR2 YFSETQ. Losses at the gene ends were 4 bases for V and 4 bases for J; bases not matched to a gene: 5. The CDR3 is 16 amino acids. The CDR3 spells CASSPRTSGGYNEQFF. The CDR3 bases are TGCGCCAGCAGCCCCAGGACTAGCGGGGGTTACAATGAGCAGTTCTTC.

CDR3 loop: CAISDDLGYTF. CDR3 DNA: TGTGCCATCAGTGACGATCTAGGCTACACCTTC. The chain uses TRBV10-3 and TRBJ1-2; no clear D gene. CDR1 and CDR2 (germline): ENHRY, SYGVKD. V was pared by 3 bases and J by 8 bases, with 7 bases between. The CDR3 is 11 residues long.

The chain carries TRBV5-4 and TRBJ1-3, with 8 bases aligning to TRBD1. The CDR3 extends over 15 amino acids. J was trimmed by 3 bases and V by 4 bases; bases with no gene match: 6. Germline V CDR1 and CDR2: SGHNT, YYREEE (reference sequence). CDR3 amino acids: CASSGQGLGGNTIYF. DNA for the CDR3: TGTGCCAGCAGCGGACAGGGCCTAGGTGGAAACACCATATATTTT.

The chain couples TRBV18 to TRBJ2-6, with 8 bases fitting TRBD2. The germline V gene encodes CDR1 KGHSH and CDR2 LQKENI. J was trimmed by 0 bases and V by 4 bases; bases with no gene match: 8. The CDR3 runs to 18 residues. As DNA, the CDR3 is TGTGCCAGCTCACGGGAGGCTAGCGGGCCCTCTGGGGCCAACGTCCTGACTTTC. Translation: CASSREASGPSGANVLTF.

The chain joins TRBV9 to TRBJ2-5, with 7 bases fitting TRBD2. This CDR3 contains 15 residues. Germline CDR1 reads SGDLS; CDR2 reads YYNGEE. Germline trimming cut 0 bases from V and 5 bases from J; bases unmatched to any gene: 7. The chain's CDR3 is CASSVVGGRGETQYF. The CDR3 DNA reads TGTGCCAGCAGCGTAGTTGGCGGGAGAGGTGAGACCCAGTACTTC.

J is TRBJ2-7 and V is TRBV6-2 or TRBV6-3; perhaps TRBD1 as D (5 bases). Germline CDR1 MNHEY, CDR2 SVGEGT. The CDR3 spans 14 residues. With 2 bases removed from V and 0 bases from J, the gap between germline ends came to 8 bases. The CDR3: CASSYRGFSYEQYF. The CDR3 DNA reads TGTGCCAGCAGTTACAGGGGCTTCTCCTACGAGCAGTACTTC.

The J gene is TRBJ1-2, the V gene TRBV5-1; TRBD1 matches at 7 bases. The length of the CDR3 is 16 residues. The V gene end was trimmed by 2 bases and the J gene end by 6 bases; junction bases not matched to a gene: 13. Per germline, CDR1 SGHRS and CDR2 YFSETQ. The DNA for the CDR3 is TGCGCCAGCAGCTTTTGGGACAGCGGTTTCGGCGATGGCTACACCTTC. Amino acid sequence: CASSFWDSGFGDGYTF.

The chain combines TRBV5-1 with TRBJ2-5; D unclear. Trimming removed 2 bases at V and 5 bases at J, with 4 bases between. The CDR3 runs 11 residues. Germline V gene data show CDR1 as SGHRS and CDR2 as YFSETQ. CDR3 loop: CASSFRETQYF. CDR3 coding DNA: TGCGCCAGCAGCTTCAGGGAGACCCAGTACTTC.

This clone was seen a single time. The V call is TRBV12-5, the J call TRBJ2-3; the D is unclear. This CDR3 has 12 amino acids. Germline CDR1 is LGHNT and CDR2 is FRNRAP. The V end lost 4 bases, the J end lost 3 bases, and 5 bases lay between the germline ends. CDR3 bases: TGTGCTAGTGGTTCCACAACAGATACGCAGTATTTT. It is translated as CASGSTTDTQYF.

The V and J genes are TRBV5-5 and TRBJ2-7, with TRBD2 matching over 8 bases. This CDR3 is 14 amino acids long. V lost 4 bases and J lost 12; bases outside the gene matches: 15. Germline V gene data show CDR1 as SGHKS and CDR2 as YYEKEE (reference sequence). DNA for the CDR3: TGTGCCAGCAGCCCACCCGGGGGGGTCGACCCAATGTACTTC. It is translated as CASSPPGGVDPMYF.

This chain connects TRBV19 to TRBJ1-5; tentatively, D is TRBD1 (5 bases). The V gene's germline CDR1 is LNHDA and CDR2 SQIVND (reference sequence). The CDR3 consists of 13 residues. Trimming cost V 7 bases and J 9 bases, with 16 bases left between them. The CDR3 loop reads CASKEMKRGPQHF. In DNA, the CDR3 is TGTGCCAGTAAGGAGATGAAAAGGGGGCCCCAGCATTTT.

The chain has TRBV18 and TRBJ2-6; no reliable D call. CDR3 size: 16 residues. Germline V gives CDR1 KGHSH, CDR2 LQKENI. V was pared by 1 base and J by 0 bases, with 7 bases between. CDR3 sequence: CASSPRPGSGANVLTF. CDR3 DNA: TGTGCCAGCTCACCACGTCCAGGCTCTGGGGCCAACGTCCTGACTTTC.

This chain links TRBV28 with TRBJ1-4; D unresolved. The germline V gene has CDR1 MDHEN and CDR2 SYDVKM. The V end lost 6 bases, the J end lost 3 bases, and 11 bases lay between the germline ends. The CDR3 runs to 14 residues. The CDR3 nucleotides are TGTGCCAGCAGCCGTTACGGTCCTAATGAAAAACTGTTTTTT. Translating it yields CASSRYGPNEKLFF.